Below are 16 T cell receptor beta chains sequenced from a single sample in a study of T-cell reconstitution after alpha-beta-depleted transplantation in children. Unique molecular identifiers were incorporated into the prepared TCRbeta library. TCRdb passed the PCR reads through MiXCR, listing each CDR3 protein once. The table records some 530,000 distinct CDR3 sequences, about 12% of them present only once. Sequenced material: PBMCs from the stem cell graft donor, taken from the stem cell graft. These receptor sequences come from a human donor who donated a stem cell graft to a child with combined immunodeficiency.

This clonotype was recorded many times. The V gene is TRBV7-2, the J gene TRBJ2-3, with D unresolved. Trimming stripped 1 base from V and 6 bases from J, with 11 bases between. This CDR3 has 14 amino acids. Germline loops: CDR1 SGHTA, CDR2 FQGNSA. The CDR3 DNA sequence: TGTGCCAGCAGCTTAGACGGAGCCTCGGATACGCAGTATTTT. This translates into CASSLDGASDTQYF.

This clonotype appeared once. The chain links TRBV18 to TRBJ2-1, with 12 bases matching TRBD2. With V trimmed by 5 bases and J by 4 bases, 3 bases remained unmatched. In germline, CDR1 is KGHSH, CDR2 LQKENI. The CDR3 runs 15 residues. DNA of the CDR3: TGTGCCAGCTCATCTAGCGGGGGGGTGTACAATGAGCAGTTCTTC. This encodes CASSSSGGVYNEQFF.

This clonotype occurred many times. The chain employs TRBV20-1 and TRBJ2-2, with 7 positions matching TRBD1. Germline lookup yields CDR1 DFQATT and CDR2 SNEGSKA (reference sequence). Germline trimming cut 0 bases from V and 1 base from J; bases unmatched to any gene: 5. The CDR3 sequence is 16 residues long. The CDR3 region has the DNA TGCAGTGCTAGAGATTTAAGGACAGGGAACACCGGGGAGCTGTTTTTT. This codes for CSARDLRTGNTGELFF.

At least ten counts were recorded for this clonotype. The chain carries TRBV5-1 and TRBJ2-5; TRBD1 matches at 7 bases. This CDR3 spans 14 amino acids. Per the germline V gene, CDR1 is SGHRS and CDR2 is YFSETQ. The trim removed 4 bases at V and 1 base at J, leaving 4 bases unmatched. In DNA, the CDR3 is TGCGCCAGCAGCCTGGGACAGACCCAAGAGACCCAGTACTTC. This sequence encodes CASSLGQTQETQYF.

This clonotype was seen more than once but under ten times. The CDR3 loop is CASSTTGDFSYNEQFF. The CDR3, as DNA: TGTGCCAGCAGTACGACAGGGGACTTCTCCTACAATGAGCAGTTCTTC. The chain uses TRBV7-9 and TRBJ2-1; 8 bases agree with TRBD1. The CDR3 spans 16 residues. Germline CDR1 reads SEHNR; CDR2 reads FQNEAQ (reference sequence). J gave up 0 bases and V 6 bases, and 7 bases lay outside the gene matches.

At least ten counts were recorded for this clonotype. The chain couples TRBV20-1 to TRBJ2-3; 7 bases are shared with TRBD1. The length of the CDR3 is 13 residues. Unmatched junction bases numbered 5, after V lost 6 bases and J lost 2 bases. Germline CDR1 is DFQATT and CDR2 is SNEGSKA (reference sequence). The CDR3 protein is CSAPDRVTDTQYF. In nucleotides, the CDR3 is TGCAGTGCACCCGACAGGGTCACAGATACGCAGTATTTT.

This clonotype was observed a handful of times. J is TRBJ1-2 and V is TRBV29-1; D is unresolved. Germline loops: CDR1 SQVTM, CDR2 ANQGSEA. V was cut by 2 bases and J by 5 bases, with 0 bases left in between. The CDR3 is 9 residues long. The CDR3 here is CSVEYGYTF. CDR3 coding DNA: TGCAGCGTTGAATATGGCTACACCTTC.

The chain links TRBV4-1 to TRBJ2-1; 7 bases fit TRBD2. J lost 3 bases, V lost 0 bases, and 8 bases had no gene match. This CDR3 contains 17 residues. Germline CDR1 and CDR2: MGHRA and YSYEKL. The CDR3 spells CASSQEDLREFYNEQFF. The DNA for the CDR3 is TGCGCCAGCAGCCAAGAAGATTTGCGGGAGTTCTACAATGAGCAGTTCTTC.

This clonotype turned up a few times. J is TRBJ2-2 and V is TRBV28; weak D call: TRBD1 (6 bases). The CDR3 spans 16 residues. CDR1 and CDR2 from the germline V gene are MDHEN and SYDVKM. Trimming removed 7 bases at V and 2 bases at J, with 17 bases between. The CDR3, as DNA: TGTGCCAGCAACCTCGCCGGGACACCTAACACCGGGGAGCTGTTTTTT. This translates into CASNLAGTPNTGELFF.

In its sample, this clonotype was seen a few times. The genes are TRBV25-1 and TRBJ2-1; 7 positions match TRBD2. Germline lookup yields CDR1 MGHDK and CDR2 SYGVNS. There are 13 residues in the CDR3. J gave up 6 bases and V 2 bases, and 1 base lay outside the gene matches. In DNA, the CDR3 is TGTGCCAGCAGTGAACCGGGGGGCAATGAGCAGTTCTTC. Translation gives CASSEPGGNEQFF. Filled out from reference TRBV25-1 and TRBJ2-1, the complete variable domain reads EADIYQTPRYLVIGTGKKITLECSQTMGHDKMYWYQQDPGMELHLIHYSYGVNSTEKGDLSSESTVSRIRTEHFPLTLESARPSHTSQYLCASSEPGGNEQFFGPGTRLTVL.

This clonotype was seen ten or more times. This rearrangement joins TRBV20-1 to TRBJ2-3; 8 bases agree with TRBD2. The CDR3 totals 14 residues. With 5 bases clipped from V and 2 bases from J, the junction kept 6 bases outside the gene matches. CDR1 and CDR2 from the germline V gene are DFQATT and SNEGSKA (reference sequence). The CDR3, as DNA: TGCAGTGCTGCGGCAGCGGGAGCCACAGATACGCAGTATTTT. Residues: CSAAAAGATDTQYF.

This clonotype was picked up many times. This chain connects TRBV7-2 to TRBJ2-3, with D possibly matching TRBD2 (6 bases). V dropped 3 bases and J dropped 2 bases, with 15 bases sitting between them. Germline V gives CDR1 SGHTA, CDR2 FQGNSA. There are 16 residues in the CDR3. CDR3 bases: TGTGCCAGCAGCTTGGGTCGGCTAGCGCCCACAGATACGCAGTATTTT. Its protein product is CASSLGRLAPTDTQYF.

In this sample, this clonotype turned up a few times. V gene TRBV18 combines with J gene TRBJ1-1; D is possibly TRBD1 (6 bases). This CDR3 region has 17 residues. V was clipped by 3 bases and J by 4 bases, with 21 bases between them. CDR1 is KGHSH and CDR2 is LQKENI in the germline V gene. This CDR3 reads CASSPRVGGAGITEAFF. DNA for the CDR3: TGTGCCAGCTCACCTCGTGTAGGGGGGGCGGGGATCACTGAAGCTTTCTTT.

The CDR3 sequence: CASYNMDAEAFF. The CDR3 region has the DNA TGTGCCAGCTATAATATGGATGCTGAAGCTTTCTTT. The chain recombines TRBV3-1 with TRBJ1-1; D is undetermined. The CDR3 is 12 residues long. V was clipped by 8 bases and J by 6 bases, with 13 bases between them. CDR1 and CDR2 from the germline V gene are LGHDT and YNNKEL (reference sequence).

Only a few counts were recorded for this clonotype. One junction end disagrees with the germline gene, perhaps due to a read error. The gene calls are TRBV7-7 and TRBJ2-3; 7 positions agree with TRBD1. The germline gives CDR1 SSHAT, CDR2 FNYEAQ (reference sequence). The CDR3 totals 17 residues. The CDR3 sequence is CASSLEPGGLGTDTQYF. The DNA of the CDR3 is TGTGCTAGCAGCTTAGAGCCAGGGGGATTGGGAACAGATACGCAGTATTTT. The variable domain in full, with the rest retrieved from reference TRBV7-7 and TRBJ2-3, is GAGVSQSPRYKVTKRGQDVTLRCDPISSHATLYWYQQALGQGPEFLTYFNYEAQPDKSGLPSDRFSAERPEGSISTLTIQRTEQRDSAMYRCASSLEPGGLGTDTQYFGPGTRLTVL.

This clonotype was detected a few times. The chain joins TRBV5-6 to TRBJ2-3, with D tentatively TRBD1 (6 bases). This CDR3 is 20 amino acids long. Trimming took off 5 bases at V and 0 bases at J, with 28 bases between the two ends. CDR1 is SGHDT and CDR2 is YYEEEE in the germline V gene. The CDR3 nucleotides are TGTGCCAGCAGACATGACAGGTTGGAAGGTCTTGGCTTTAGCACAGATACGCAGTATTTT. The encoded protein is CASRHDRLEGLGFSTDTQYF. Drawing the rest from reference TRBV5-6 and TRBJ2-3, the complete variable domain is DAGVTQSPTHLIKTRGQQVTLRCSPKSGHDTVSWYQQALGQGPQFIFQYYEEEERQRGNFPDRFSGHQFPNYSSELNVNALLLGDSALYLCASRHDRLEGLGFSTDTQYFGPGTRLTVL.